The next 25 T cell receptor beta chains were all read from a single sample in a study of CD8+ T cells in alopecia areata. The sequencing template was cDNA reverse transcribed from extracted RNA. Data came from immunoSEQ multiplex PCR; TCRdb stores just in-frame clones and leaves some out. The repertoire has about 42,000 clones, about nine tenths of them found once; the top ten carry approximately 17%. The treatment was: oral pan-JAK inhibitor, 5-10 mg twice daily. This sample comprised CD8+ T cells sorted from blood, obtained at week 24, from a patient treated with tofacitinib. These receptors were collected from a human donor with alopecia areata.

The chain carries TRBV29-1 and TRBJ2-5; 8 bases line up with TRBD1. The tail of the sequence fits TRBJ2-7 better, so the J call may be wrong. The germline gives CDR1 SQVTM, CDR2 ANQGSEA. The CDR3 contains 15 residues. DNA for the CDR3: TGCAGCGTTTGCACTCCGGGACAGGAGGTCCACGAGCAGTACTTC. This encodes CSVCTPGQEVHEQYF.

This sequence joins TRBV13 and TRBJ2-5, with 10 bases that match TRBD1. The CDR3 is 13 amino acids. Germline loops: CDR1 PRHDT, CDR2 FYEKMQ (reference sequence). V shed 7 bases and J 5 bases; nucleotides not matched to a gene: 4. CDR3 DNA sequence: TGTGCCAGCAAAGGGACAGGGGACGAGACCCAGTACTTC. Translating gives CASKGTGDETQYF.

This clone came up once. The chain combines TRBV6-1 with TRBJ2-1; D is undetermined. Looked up from germline, CDR1 is MNHNS and CDR2 is SASEGT. V shed 1 base and J shed 0 bases, with 10 bases lying between them. The CDR3 has 16 residues. The CDR3 sequence: CASSEDYLSSYNEQFF. CDR3 sequence (DNA): TGTGCCAGCAGTGAAGACTACCTGAGCTCCTACAATGAGCAGTTCTTC.

J is TRBJ2-2 and V is TRBV4-1; 12 positions match TRBD2. Losses at the gene ends were 3 bases for V and 0 bases for J; bases not matched to a gene: 11. Germline V gene sequence: CDR1 MGHRA, CDR2 YSYEKL. This CDR3 is built from 20 residues. The CDR3: CASSHPGRLAGGPNTGELFF. In DNA, the CDR3 is TGCGCCAGCAGCCATCCGGGTCGTCTAGCGGGGGGGCCGAACACCGGGGAGCTGTTTTTT.

CDR3 sequence reads: CASSYPPAVGAYEQYF. Here the CDR3 DNA reads TGTGCCAGCAGTTACCCGCCGGCGGTGGGTGCCTACGAGCAGTACTTC. The chain couples TRBV6-6 to TRBJ2-7; D gene unclear. V was trimmed by 2 bases and J by 2 bases, leaving 16 bases between them. This CDR3 is 16 amino acids long. Germline CDR1 MNHNY, CDR2 SVGAGI (reference sequence).

This clone has more than one count but fewer than ten. The chain carries TRBV29-1 and TRBJ2-2, with a weak D call TRBD1 (6 bases). Germline CDR1 is SQVTM and CDR2 is ANQGSEA. The CDR3 has 16 amino acids. V shed 4 bases and J shed 0 bases, with 15 bases lying between them. CDR3 region: CSVGGRGRTNTGELFF. Here the CDR3 DNA reads TGCAGCGTTGGGGGCAGGGGAAGGACGAACACCGGGGAGCTGTTTTTT.

In its sample, this clone was seen a few times. V and J are TRBV29-1 and TRBJ2-7; D is undetermined. The germline V gene encodes CDR1 SQVTM and CDR2 ANQGSEA. The CDR3 has 11 amino acids. V lost 6 bases and J lost 6, with 12 bases in between. Here the CDR3 DNA reads TGCAGCGTGGAGACCCCCTCCGAGCAGTACTTC. Amino acids: CSVETPSEQYF.

The genes are TRBV6-5 and TRBJ1-6; D is unresolved. CDR3 length equals 13 residues. Germline V gene lookup returns CDR1 MNHEY and CDR2 SVGAGI. V dropped 10 bases and J dropped 4 bases, with 11 bases sitting between them. The CDR3 DNA sequence: TGTGCCACGGTAGCAGGTTATAATTCACCCCTCCACTTT. Residues: CATVAGYNSPLHF.

This chain connects TRBV30 to TRBJ2-7; D may be TRBD1 (5 bases). This CDR3 contains 12 residues. The V end lost 3 bases, the J end lost 5 bases, and 11 bases lay between the germline ends. The germline gives CDR1 GTSNPN, CDR2 SVGIG (reference sequence). CDR3 in amino acids: CAWRGPPDEQYF. In DNA form, the CDR3 reads TGTGCCTGGAGGGGGCCCCCGGACGAGCAGTACTTC. Full variable domain (missing parts from reference TRBV30 and TRBJ2-7): SQTIHQWPATLVQPVGSPLSLECTVEGTSNPNLYWYRQAAGRGLQLLFYSVGIGQISSEVPQNLSASRPQDRQFILSSKKLLLSDSGFYLCAWRGPPDEQYFGPGTRLTVT.

This clone showed up just once. The chain uses TRBV27 and TRBJ2-7, with no clear D. Per germline, CDR1 MNHEY and CDR2 SMNVEV (reference sequence). The ends were cut back, 5 bases at V and 3 bases at J, with 11 bases in the middle. CDR3 length: 13 amino acids. CDR3 sequence (DNA): TGTGCCAGCAGTGGCTTGGTGGTCTACGAGCAGTACTTC. This sequence encodes CASSGLVVYEQYF.

In DNA form, the CDR3 reads TGTGCCAGCAGCTACCATGAGCAGGGGGCCTACGAGCAGTACTTC. It yields the protein CASSYHEQGAYEQYF. The chain links TRBV7-9 to TRBJ2-7; TRBD1 agrees at 7 bases. The CDR3 runs 15 residues. Germline CDR1 SEHNR, CDR2 FQNEAQ (reference sequence). The V segment lost 4 bases and the J segment 2 bases; nucleotides outside the gene matches: 8. The whole variable domain, remainder taken from reference TRBV7-9 and TRBJ2-7, is DTGVSQNPRHKITKRGQNVTFRCDPISEHNRLYWYRQTLGQGPEFLTYFQNEAQLEKSRLLSDRFSAERPKGSFSTLEIQRTEQGDSAMYLCASSYHEQGAYEQYFGPGTRLTVT.

The CDR3 bases are TGTGCCAGCAGCTTATCAGGCTACCAAGAGACCCAGTACTTC. This translates into CASSLSGYQETQYF. This chain uses TRBV7-2 with TRBJ2-5; D remains unclear. V shed 2 bases and J shed 0 bases, with 7 bases lying between them. Per the germline V gene, CDR1 is SGHTA and CDR2 is FQGNSA. The CDR3 covers 14 residues.

This chain links TRBV4-2 with TRBJ2-7; D is possibly TRBD1 (6 bases). The CDR3 consists of 15 residues. The germline V gene has CDR1 LGHNA and CDR2 YNFKEQ. The V gene lost 1 base and the J gene lost 5 bases, with 15 bases spanning the gap. The CDR3, as DNA: TGTGCCAGCAGCCAAGCTCAGGGGACGGTAAACGAGCAGTACTTC. It translates to CASSQAQGTVNEQYF.

The chain recombines TRBV27 with TRBJ2-1; 9 bases line up with TRBD1. Germline trimming cut 3 bases from V and 8 bases from J; bases unmatched to any gene: 5. Germline assignment: CDR1 MNHEY and CDR2 SMNVEV (reference sequence). The CDR3 runs 14 residues. The CDR3 DNA is TGTGCCAGCAGTTTGGGGACAGGGCACTATGAGCAGTTCTTC. Translated: CASSLGTGHYEQFF.

V and J are TRBV7-9 and TRBJ2-1, with 9 bases fitting TRBD2. V was clipped by 5 bases and J by 4 bases; unmatched bases: 12. The CDR3 runs 17 residues. Germline CDR1 reads SEHNR; CDR2 reads FQNEAQ (reference sequence). The CDR3 DNA reads TGTGCCAGCAGCCCCCGCGAAGCGGGGGGTTCGTACAATGAGCAGTTCTTC. Its protein product is CASSPREAGGSYNEQFF.

The chain recombines TRBV7-9 with TRBJ2-5; D not certain. Germline V lookup: CDR1 SEHNR, CDR2 FQNEAQ (reference sequence). The CDR3 totals 14 residues. V was clipped by 6 bases and J by 4 bases, with 15 bases between them. The DNA of the CDR3 is TGTGCCAGCAGTCTGATACGCCAACGAGAGACCCAGTACTTC. Protein product: CASSLIRQRETQYF.

The chain couples TRBV5-6 to TRBJ1-2; tentatively, D is TRBD1 (6 bases). The germline gives CDR1 SGHDT, CDR2 YYEEEE. This CDR3 region has 16 residues. With 3 bases removed from V and 4 bases from J, the gap between germline ends came to 19 bases. This CDR3 reads CASSSLAGGPSYGYTF. The CDR3 DNA is TGTGCCAGCAGCTCCCTCGCGGGGGGCCCTTCCTATGGCTACACCTTC.

The chain's CDR3 is CASTLLAGVTYNEQFF. The CDR3 DNA reads TGTGCCAGCACCCTTCTAGCGGGGGTTACCTACAATGAGCAGTTCTTC. This chain uses TRBV28 with TRBJ2-1; the match to TRBD2 covers 10 bases. CDR1 is MDHEN, CDR2 SYDVKM, per germline. V trimming: 7 bases; J trimming: 2 bases; junction bases outside the gene matches: 8. This CDR3 contains 16 residues.

V gene TRBV4-1 combines with J gene TRBJ2-7; tentatively, D is TRBD1 (5 bases). Germline CDR1 and CDR2: MGHRA and YSYEKL. This CDR3 spans 17 amino acids. The V and J ends lost 0 bases and 6 bases respectively, with 21 bases between them. The CDR3 DNA follows: TGCGCCAGCAGCCAAGATCAGACTCGAAGGGGAAGAAGCGAGCAGTACTTC. It encodes CASSQDQTRRGRSEQYF.

This sequence joins TRBV4-2 and TRBJ2-1; 8 bases map to TRBD2. Germline CDR1 and CDR2: LGHNA and YNFKEQ. There are 16 residues in the CDR3. Unmatched junction bases numbered 13, after V lost 4 bases and J lost 8 bases. CDR3 in amino acids: CASSRHTTIGGDEQFF. The CDR3 DNA reads TGTGCCAGCAGCCGCCACACGACGATCGGGGGGGATGAGCAGTTCTTC.

This clone was recorded only once. The junction differs from germline at one of its ends, possibly a read error. The chain recombines TRBV7-7 with TRBJ2-5, with D perhaps TRBD1 (5 bases). CDR1 and CDR2 from the germline V gene are SSHAT and FNYEAQ (reference sequence). The CDR3 is 17 amino acids. CDR3 loop: CASSLELSGAQSETQYF. CDR3 in DNA: TGTGCTAGCAGCTTAGAGCTTTCTGGGGCCCAATCGGAGACCCAGTACTTC.

V gene TRBV11-1 combines with J gene TRBJ2-7, with a tentative D call TRBD2 (5 bases). The CDR3 spans 14 residues. Trimming cost V 2 bases and J 5 bases, with 13 bases left between them. Germline loops: CDR1 SGHAT, CDR2 FQDESV (reference sequence). This chain's CDR3 is CASSLTGRGNEQYF. The CDR3 nucleotides are TGTGCCAGCAGCTTAACGGGGAGAGGGAACGAGCAGTACTTC. The whole variable domain, remainder taken from reference TRBV11-1 and TRBJ2-7, is EAEVAQSPRYKITEKSQAVAFWCDPISGHATLYWYRQILGQGPELLVQFQDESVVDDSQLPKDRFSAERLKGVDSTLKIQPAELGDSAMYLCASSLTGRGNEQYFGPGTRLTVT.

The chain has TRBV5-1 and TRBJ2-6; D ambiguous. This CDR3 comprises 11 residues. Per the germline V gene, CDR1 is SGHRS and CDR2 is YFSETQ. Trimming left V 0 bases short and J 12 bases short, with 4 bases between. CDR3 amino acids: CASSLGSVLTF. CDR3 sequence (DNA): TGCGCCAGCAGCTTGGGTTCCGTCCTGACTTTC.

As DNA, the CDR3 is TGCGCCAGCAGCCAAGTATTGTTACCCCGGGATGAGCAGTTCTTC. This translates into CASSQVLLPRDEQFF. The V call is TRBV4-1, the J call TRBJ2-1; D unresolved. The V gene's germline CDR1 is MGHRA and CDR2 YSYEKL. CDR3 length: 15 amino acids. Trimming left V 1 base short and J 8 bases short, with 15 bases between.

The chain links TRBV6-5 to TRBJ2-3; D tentatively reads TRBD1 or TRBD2 (5 bases each). V lost 6 bases to trimming and J lost 0 bases, with 13 bases between them. The germline V gene has CDR1 MNHEY and CDR2 SVGAGI. This CDR3 comprises 15 residues. The CDR3 DNA sequence: TGTGCCAGCAGCCCCGGGACCCAGAGCACAGATACGCAGTATTTT. Protein: CASSPGTQSTDTQYF.